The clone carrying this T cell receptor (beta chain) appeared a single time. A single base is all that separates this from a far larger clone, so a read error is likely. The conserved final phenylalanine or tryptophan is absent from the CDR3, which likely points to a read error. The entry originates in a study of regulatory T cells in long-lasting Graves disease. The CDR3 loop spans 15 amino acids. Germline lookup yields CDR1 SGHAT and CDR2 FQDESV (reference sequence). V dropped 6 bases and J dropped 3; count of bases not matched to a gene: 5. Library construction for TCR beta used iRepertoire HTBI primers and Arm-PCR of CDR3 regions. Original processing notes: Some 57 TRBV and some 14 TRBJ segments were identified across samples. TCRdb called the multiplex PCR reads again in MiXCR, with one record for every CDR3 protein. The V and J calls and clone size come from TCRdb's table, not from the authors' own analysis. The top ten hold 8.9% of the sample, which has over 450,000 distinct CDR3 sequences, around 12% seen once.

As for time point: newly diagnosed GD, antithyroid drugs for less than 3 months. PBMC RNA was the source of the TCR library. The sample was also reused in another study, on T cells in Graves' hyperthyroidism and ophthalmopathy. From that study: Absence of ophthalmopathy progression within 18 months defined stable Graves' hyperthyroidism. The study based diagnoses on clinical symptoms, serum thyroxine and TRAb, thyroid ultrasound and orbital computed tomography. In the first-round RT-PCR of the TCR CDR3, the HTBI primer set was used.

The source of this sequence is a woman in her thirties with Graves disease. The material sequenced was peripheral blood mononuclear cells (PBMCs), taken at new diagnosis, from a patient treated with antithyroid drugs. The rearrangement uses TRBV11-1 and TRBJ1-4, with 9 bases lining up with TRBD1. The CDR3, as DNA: TGTGCCAGCAGTCGGACAGGGGAACCTAATGAAAAACTGTTTTCT. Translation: CASSRTGEPNEKLFS.